The sequence of this TCR beta chain was determined in a study of patients and donors after allogeneic stem cell transplantation. The sample holds many counts of this clonotype. One entry per CDR3 protein, called by TCRdb with MiXCR from the RT-PCR reads. The profile shows 800,000 to 1,000,000 distinct CDR3 sequences, more than 15% of them singletons. The ends were cut back, 0 bases at V and 4 bases at J, with 16 bases in the middle. CDR1 and CDR2 from the germline V gene are DFQATT and SNEGSKA (reference sequence). The CDR3 spans 16 residues. This clonotype was obtained from a human donor who was either an allogeneic HSCT recipient or a stem cell or donor lymphocyte infusion donor (not recorded which). It is not recorded whose cells these are; they may come from a transplant donor. Sequencing was carried out using blood, either unsorted or a sorted T cell fraction (not recorded which). This chain links TRBV20-1 with TRBJ2-1; possibly TRBD1 or TRBD2 for D (5 bases each). The CDR3 protein is CSARDNSGTGYNEQFF. The CDR3 DNA reads TGCAGTGCTAGAGACAACTCCGGGACGGGGTACAATGAGCAGTTCTTC.